A single sample is the source of the 23 T cell receptor beta chains below, sequenced in a study of blood T cell repertoires in COVID-19. Sequencing was performed with immunoSEQ multiplex PCR; in TCRdb, only in-frame clones are kept and a portion is missing. The top ten clones hold 4% to 5.5% of a sample with some 110,000 clones, 82% of them seen once. Sample: peripheral blood. The receptors here all came from a woman aged 70-85 years with acute or convalescent COVID-19.

This chain uses TRBV5-1 with TRBJ1-1, with D possibly being TRBD1 (5 bases). Trimming took off 0 bases at V and 7 bases at J, with 10 bases between the two ends. Germline CDR1 and CDR2: SGHRS and YFSETQ. The CDR3 spans 13 residues. CDR3 in DNA: TGCGCCAGCAGCTTGGGGACAACCCGTGAAGCTTTCTTT. It yields the protein CASSLGTTREAFF.

This clone has just one count. The rearrangement links TRBV7-2 to TRBJ1-2; TRBD1 is a possible D gene (6 bases). Germline loops: CDR1 SGHTA, CDR2 FQGNSA. This CDR3 is built from 13 residues. V shed 4 bases and J shed 8 bases, with 14 bases lying between them. This CDR3 reads CASSSHRDGGYTF. The CDR3 nucleotides are TGTGCCAGCAGCTCGCACAGGGACGGGGGCTACACCTTC.

This chain uses TRBV5-1 with TRBJ2-1; D unclear. Deletions cut 1 base from V and 0 bases from J, with 5 bases between. Germline assignment: CDR1 SGHRS and CDR2 YFSETQ. CDR3 length: 14 amino acids. This chain's CDR3 is CASSLQYSYNEQFF. CDR3 DNA sequence: TGCGCCAGCAGCTTGCAGTACTCCTACAATGAGCAGTTCTTC.

The rearrangement joins TRBV4-3 to TRBJ1-1; the D is unclear. V dropped 1 base and J dropped 10 bases, with 13 bases sitting between them. Germline V gives CDR1 LGHNA, CDR2 YSLEER. This CDR3 is 13 amino acids long. The CDR3 DNA sequence: TGCGCCAGCAGCCAAGTGTTCGGGGATGGAGCTTTCTTT. Translated: CASSQVFGDGAFF.

The sample holds one count of this clone. The gene calls are TRBV11-3 and TRBJ1-1; D may be TRBD1 (5 bases). V lost 5 bases to trimming and J lost 5 bases, with 18 bases between them. CDR3 length: 15 residues. Germline assignment: CDR1 SGHNT and CDR2 YENEEA. The CDR3 protein is CASSPVKGQGTEAFF. For the CDR3, the DNA is TGTGCCAGCAGCCCAGTCAAGGGGCAGGGAACTGAAGCTTTCTTT.

The genes are TRBV6-5 and TRBJ2-3, with D uncertain. This CDR3 comprises 15 residues. CDR1 is MNHEY and CDR2 is SVGAGI in the germline V gene. V was trimmed by 0 bases and J by 1 base, leaving 8 bases between them. The CDR3: CASSYSLGGTDTQYF. In nucleotides, the CDR3 is TGTGCCAGCAGTTACTCGTTGGGCGGCACAGATACGCAGTATTTT.

The V and J genes are TRBV19 and TRBJ1-3; 7 nucleotides agree with TRBD1. Germline V gives CDR1 LNHDA, CDR2 SQIVND (reference sequence). Trimming took 4 bases from V and 1 from J; bases not matched to a gene: 7. This CDR3 comprises 16 residues. As DNA, the CDR3 is TGTGCCAGTAGTAGCAGCCGACAGGGTTCTGGAAACACCATATATTTT. Protein product: CASSSSRQGSGNTIYF.

The V gene is TRBV19, the J gene TRBJ2-5; 8 nucleotides agree with TRBD2. Trimming removed 3 bases from V and 1 base from J; junction bases left unmatched: 1. Germline CDR1 and CDR2: LNHDA and SQIVND (reference sequence). The length of the CDR3 is 14 residues. CDR3 nucleotide sequence: TGTGCCAGTAGTATTAGCGGGGTCCAAGAGACCCAGTACTTC. Amino acids: CASSISGVQETQYF.

This clone was counted between two and nine times. The CDR3, as DNA: TGTGCCAGTAGGAAGACAGGAGTGAACACTGAAGCTTTCTTT. Translating gives CASRKTGVNTEAFF. This chain links TRBV19 with TRBJ1-1; D possibly corresponds to TRBD1 (6 bases). There are 14 residues in the CDR3. V was shortened by 6 bases and J by 0 bases, with 11 bases between the two germline ends. Looked up from germline, CDR1 is LNHDA and CDR2 is SQIVND (reference sequence).

In its sample, this clone was seen once. The chain uses TRBV6-1 and TRBJ2-4, with a tentative D call TRBD1 (5 bases). The CDR3 length is 14 residues. Trimming took 1 base from V and 9 from J, leaving 13 bases between them. Germline V gene lookup returns CDR1 MNHNS and CDR2 SASEGT. CDR3 sequence: CASSEGARVGIQYF. In nucleotides, the CDR3 is TGTGCCAGCAGTGAAGGGGCCAGGGTGGGCATTCAGTACTTC.

The chain employs TRBV11-2 and TRBJ1-3, with 7 nucleotides matching TRBD1. V shed 1 base, J shed 1 base, and the junction held 1 base outside the gene matches. Per germline, CDR1 SGHAT and CDR2 FQNNGV. The CDR3 sequence is 15 residues long. The CDR3, as DNA: TGTGCCAGCAGCTTAGGACAGGGTTCTGGAAACACCATATATTTT. Amino acids: CASSLGQGSGNTIYF.

The V gene is TRBV7-2, the J gene TRBJ2-5; D possibly corresponds to TRBD1 (6 bases). There are 15 residues in the CDR3. Looked up from germline, CDR1 is SGHTA and CDR2 is FQGNSA. V lost 1 base and J lost 5, with 14 bases in between. The CDR3 region has the DNA TGTGCCAGCAGCTTAGGTGGGACACTACTGGAGACCCAGTACTTC. Translating gives CASSLGGTLLETQYF.

The chain employs TRBV21-1 and TRBJ2-7; the DNA was not compared with TRBD1, the D call given in the table. TRBV21-1 is tagged as a pseudogene. The CDR3 runs 18 residues. The CDR3 is CASITRDRGLLGTYEQYV. In DNA form, the CDR3 reads TGTGCCAGCATTACCCGGGACAGGGGGCTCCTGGGGACCTACGAGCAGTACGTC.

This chain uses TRBV7-2 with TRBJ1-3; TRBD1 matches 9 bases. The trim removed 4 bases at V and 4 bases at J, leaving 2 bases unmatched. Germline V gives CDR1 SGHTA, CDR2 FQGNSA. The CDR3 has 14 residues. CDR3 region: CASSYRGPGNTIYF. CDR3 nucleotide sequence: TGTGCCAGCAGCTACAGGGGGCCCGGAAACACCATATATTTT.

CDR3 nucleotide sequence: TGTGCCAGCAGCTTATCGGGGGACTACAATGAGCAGTTCTTC. Amino acid sequence: CASSLSGDYNEQFF. The V call is TRBV5-5, the J call TRBJ2-1, with D possibly TRBD2 on 6 matching bases. V gave up 2 bases and J gave up 3 bases, with 9 bases separating them. CDR3 length: 14 amino acids. Germline CDR1 and CDR2: SGHKS and YYEKEE (reference sequence).

This clone was detected only once. The chain has TRBV30 and TRBJ2-1; D ambiguous. V lost 3 bases to trimming and J lost 7 bases, with 10 bases between them. CDR3 length equals 12 residues. Germline CDR1 reads GTSNPN; CDR2 reads SVGIG (reference sequence). The CDR3 loop reads CAWSLTWNEQFF. The CDR3 DNA sequence: TGTGCCTGGAGCTTGACTTGGAATGAGCAGTTCTTC.

This chain joins TRBV7-2 and TRBJ2-5, with 7 bases fitting TRBD2. The CDR3 is 17 residues long. The V gene's germline CDR1 is SGHTA and CDR2 FQGNSA. Trimming took 3 bases from V and 2 from J; bases not matched to a gene: 12. CDR3 in DNA: TGTGCCAGCAGCTTTGGAATTTCTGGGGGGGGACAAGAGACCCAGTACTTC. It is translated as CASSFGISGGGQETQYF.

This chain links TRBV11-3 with TRBJ1-1; D is unresolved. From germline, CDR1 is SGHNT and CDR2 YENEEA. Trimming removed 6 bases from V and 5 bases from J, with 10 bases in between. The CDR3 extends over 12 amino acids. In nucleotides, the CDR3 is TGTGCCAGCAGTCAATACAAAACTGAAGCTTTCTTT. Translated: CASSQYKTEAFF.

This chain connects TRBV7-6 to TRBJ2-3, with 8 bases aligning to TRBD2. The CDR3 has 16 residues. In germline, CDR1 is SGHVS, CDR2 FNYEAQ. The J segment lost 6 bases and the V segment lost 3 bases, leaving 11 bases of the junction unmatched. The chain's CDR3 is CASSFPDGGGEDTQYF. Written as DNA, the CDR3 is TGTGCCAGCAGCTTCCCCGACGGGGGGGGAGAGGATACGCAGTATTTT.

The V gene is TRBV5-1, the J gene TRBJ2-6; D is possibly TRBD1 (5 bases). Germline V lookup: CDR1 SGHRS, CDR2 YFSETQ. V was pared by 2 bases and J by 0 bases, with 12 bases between. This CDR3 region has 17 residues. CDR3 region: CASSLLFTGSGANVLTF. The CDR3 bases are TGCGCCAGCAGCTTACTCTTTACAGGCTCTGGGGCCAACGTCCTGACTTTC.

This clone appeared a single time. The chain uses TRBV6-5 and TRBJ1-6; 7 nucleotides line up with TRBD1. Trimming removed 10 bases from V and 8 bases from J; junction bases left unmatched: 8. Germline assignment: CDR1 MNHEY and CDR2 SVGAGI. The CDR3 is made up of 13 amino acids. The CDR3 nucleotides read TGTGCCATTACGACAGGGAACGATTCACCCCTCCACTTT. Its translation is CAITTGNDSPLHF.

The rearrangement uses TRBV7-9 and TRBJ2-3; 7 nucleotides match TRBD2. The CDR3 sequence is 14 residues long. V shed 7 bases and J 2 bases; nucleotides not matched to a gene: 6. The germline gives CDR1 SEHNR, CDR2 FQNEAQ (reference sequence). The CDR3, as DNA: TGTGCCAGCACCGCGGGAGCCCTCACAGATACGCAGTATTTT. This sequence encodes CASTAGALTDTQYF.

The J gene is TRBJ2-3, the V gene TRBV11-2; TRBD1 matches at 8 bases. The CDR3 has 16 residues. Germline CDR1 SGHAT, CDR2 FQNNGV. V lost 5 bases and J lost 2; bases outside the gene matches: 9. The CDR3 DNA reads TGTGCCAGCAGCGCGCAGACAGGGGTCAACACAGATACGCAGTATTTT. It encodes CASSAQTGVNTDTQYF.